Listed here are 10 T cell receptor beta chains from one sample, sequenced in a study of cytomegalovirus exposure and HLA in healthy donors. The PCR employed 60 Vbeta primers together with 13 Jbeta primers. TCRdb's copy holds only in-frame clones and misses some; the assay was immunoSEQ multiplex PCR. The repertoire holds around 190,000 clones, with 70% to 80% as singletons. Sequencing used PBMCs. The receptors originated from a woman aged 25-40 years in good health and CMV-seropositive.

This clone was seen a single time. The chain has TRBV19 and TRBJ2-2; D remains ambiguous. The CDR3 spans 14 residues. Deletions cut 7 bases from V and 0 bases from J, with 9 bases between. In germline, CDR1 is LNHDA, CDR2 SQIVND (reference sequence). The CDR3 protein is CASTVISNTGELFF. The DNA for the CDR3 is TGTGCCAGTACAGTTATTTCGAACACCGGGGAGCTGTTTTTT.

The V and J genes are TRBV28 and TRBJ1-2, with 9 bases aligning to TRBD1. This CDR3 region has 17 residues. The ends lost 4 bases at V and 4 bases at J; junction bases unmatched: 13. Looked up from germline, CDR1 is MDHEN and CDR2 is SYDVKM. The CDR3 nucleotides read TGTGCCAGCAGTTCCATCCGGGGGACAGGGCGAGGCTATGGCTACACCTTC. Translation: CASSSIRGTGRGYGYTF.

This clone was recorded once. The CDR3 coding sequence is TGCGCCAGCAGCTTGGGACAGGGTTTCTCCTACGAGCAGTACTTC. Protein product: CASSLGQGFSYEQYF. This chain uses TRBV5-1 with TRBJ2-7; 7 nucleotides align to TRBD1. Trimming took 0 bases from V and 0 from J; bases not matched to a gene: 3. The CDR3 covers 15 residues. Germline CDR1 reads SGHRS; CDR2 reads YFSETQ.

The V and J genes are TRBV30 and TRBJ2-2; D is unclear. Germline CDR1 and CDR2: GTSNPN and SVGIG (reference sequence). The CDR3 contains 15 residues. Trimming shortened V by 4 bases and J by 3 bases, and 15 bases separated the two germline ends. The DNA of the CDR3 is TGTGCCTGGACAGACATAGGCTGGGACACCGGGGAGCTGTTTTTT. It yields the protein CAWTDIGWDTGELFF.

This chain joins TRBV30 and TRBJ2-2; possibly TRBD1 for D (6 bases). This CDR3 is built from 16 residues. CDR1 and CDR2 from the germline V gene are GTSNPN and SVGIG (reference sequence). V was shortened by 3 bases and J by 1 base, with 15 bases between the two germline ends. The CDR3 bases are TGTGCCTGGAGCCACAGGACAGTAAAGAACACCGGGGAGCTGTTTTTT. Translation gives CAWSHRTVKNTGELFF. The variable domain in full, completed from reference TRBV30 and TRBJ2-2, reads SQTIHQWPATLVQPVGSPLSLECTVEGTSNPNLYWYRQAAGRGLQLLFYSVGIGQISSEVPQNLSASRPQDRQFILSSKKLLLSDSGFYLCAWSHRTVKNTGELFFGEGSRLTVL.

The chain uses TRBV6-5 and TRBJ2-7; 8 nucleotides align to TRBD2. Trimming at V came to 6 bases and at J to 5 bases, leaving 12 bases not matched to a gene. The CDR3 spans 15 residues. Germline V CDR1 and CDR2: MNHEY, SVGAGI. CDR3 nucleotides: TGTGCCAGCAGGACCCCCGGGCTAGCGGGTGACGAGCAGTACTTC. It encodes CASRTPGLAGDEQYF.

This chain uses TRBV5-8 with TRBJ1-1; D possibly corresponds to TRBD1 (5 bases). Trimming took off 0 bases at V and 2 bases at J, with 14 bases between the two ends. CDR1 and CDR2 from the germline V gene are SGHTS and YDEGEE. The CDR3 spans 16 residues. CDR3 protein: CASSLAGRQLNTEAFF. The CDR3 DNA is TGTGCCAGCAGCTTGGCTGGCAGACAGCTTAACACTGAAGCTTTCTTT.

The V call is TRBV5-6, the J call TRBJ2-7, with TRBD1 matching over 9 bases. The CDR3 runs 14 residues. The J segment lost 6 bases and the V segment lost 4 bases, leaving 8 bases of the junction unmatched. Germline V gene sequence: CDR1 SGHDT, CDR2 YYEEEE. CDR3 in amino acids: CASSPGTGSGEQYF. In DNA form, the CDR3 reads TGTGCCAGCAGCCCGGGGACAGGGTCGGGCGAGCAGTACTTC.

The J gene is TRBJ2-5, the V gene TRBV15, with 10 positions matching TRBD1. The J segment lost 5 bases and the V segment lost 2 bases, leaving 8 bases of the junction unmatched. This CDR3 has 16 residues. CDR1 is LNHNV and CDR2 is YYDKDF in the germline V gene (reference sequence). The CDR3 here is CATSRQRQGAKETQYF. The CDR3 coding sequence is TGTGCCACCAGCAGACAACGACAGGGGGCTAAGGAGACCCAGTACTTC.

This clone was picked up one time. The chain employs TRBV4-3 and TRBJ2-1; D is possibly TRBD2 (5 bases). V lost 1 base and J lost 0, with 13 bases in between. The length of the CDR3 is 17 residues. The V gene's germline CDR1 is LGHNA and CDR2 YSLEER. The CDR3 DNA reads as TGCGCCAGCAGCCAAGTTCTTATGGGGAGCTCCTACAATGAGCAGTTCTTC. Translation: CASSQVLMGSSYNEQFF.